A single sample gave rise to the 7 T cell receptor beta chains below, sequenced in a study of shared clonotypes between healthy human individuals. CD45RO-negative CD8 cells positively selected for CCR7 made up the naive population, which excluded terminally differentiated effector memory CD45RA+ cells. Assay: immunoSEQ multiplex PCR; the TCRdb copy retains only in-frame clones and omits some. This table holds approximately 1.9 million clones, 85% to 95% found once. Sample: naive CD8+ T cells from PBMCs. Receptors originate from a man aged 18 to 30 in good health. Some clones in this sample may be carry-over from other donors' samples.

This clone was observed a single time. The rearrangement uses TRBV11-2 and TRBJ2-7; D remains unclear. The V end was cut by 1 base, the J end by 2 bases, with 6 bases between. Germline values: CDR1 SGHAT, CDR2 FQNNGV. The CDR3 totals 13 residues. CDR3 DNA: TGTGCCAGCAGCTTAGGCGAACCCTACGAGCAGTACTTC. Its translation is CASSLGEPYEQYF.

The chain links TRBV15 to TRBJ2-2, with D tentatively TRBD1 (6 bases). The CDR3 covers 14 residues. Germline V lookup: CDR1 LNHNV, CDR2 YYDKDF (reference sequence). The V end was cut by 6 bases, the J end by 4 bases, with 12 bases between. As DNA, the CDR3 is TGTGCCACCAGAGGTCAGGGGAGCACCGGGGAGCTGTTTTTT. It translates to CATRGQGSTGELFF.

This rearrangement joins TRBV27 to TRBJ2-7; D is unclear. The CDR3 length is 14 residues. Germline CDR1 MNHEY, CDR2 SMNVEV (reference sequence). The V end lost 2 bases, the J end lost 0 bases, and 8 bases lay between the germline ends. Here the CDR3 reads CASSLERGSYEQYF. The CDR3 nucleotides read TGTGCCAGCAGTTTAGAGCGCGGCTCCTACGAGCAGTACTTC.

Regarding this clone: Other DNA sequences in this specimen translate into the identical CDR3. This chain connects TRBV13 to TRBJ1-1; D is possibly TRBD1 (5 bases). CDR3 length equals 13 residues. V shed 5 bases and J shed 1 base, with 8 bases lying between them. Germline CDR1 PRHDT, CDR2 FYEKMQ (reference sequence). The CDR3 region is CASSPQGNTEAFF. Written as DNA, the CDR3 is TGTGCCAGCAGCCCCCAGGGGAACACTGAAGCTTTCTTT. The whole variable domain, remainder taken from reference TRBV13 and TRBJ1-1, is AAGVIQSPRHLIKEKRETATLKCYPIPRHDTVYWYQQGPGQDPQFLISFYEKMQSDKGSIPDRFSAQQFSDYHSELNMSSLELGDSALYFCASSPQGNTEAFFGQGTRLTVV.

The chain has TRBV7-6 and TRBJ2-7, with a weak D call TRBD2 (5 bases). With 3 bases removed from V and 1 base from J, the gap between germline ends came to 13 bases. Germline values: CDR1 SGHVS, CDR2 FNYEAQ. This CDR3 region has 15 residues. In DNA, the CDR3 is TGTGCCAGCAGCTTTGGACCTAGCCCATCCTACGAGCAGTACTTC. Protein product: CASSFGPSPSYEQYF.

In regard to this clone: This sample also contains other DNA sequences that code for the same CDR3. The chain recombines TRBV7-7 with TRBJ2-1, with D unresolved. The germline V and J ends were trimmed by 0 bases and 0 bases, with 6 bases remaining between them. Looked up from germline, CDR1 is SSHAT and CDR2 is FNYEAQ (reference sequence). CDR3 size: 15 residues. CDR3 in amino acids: CASSLAVSSYNEQFF. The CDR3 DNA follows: TGTGCCAGCAGCTTAGCCGTAAGCTCCTACAATGAGCAGTTCTTC. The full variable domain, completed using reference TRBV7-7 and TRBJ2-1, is GAGVSQSPRYKVTKRGQDVTLRCDPISSHATLYWYQQALGQGPEFLTYFNYEAQPDKSGLPSDRFSAERPEGSISTLTIQRTEQRDSAMYRCASSLAVSSYNEQFFGPGTRLTVL.

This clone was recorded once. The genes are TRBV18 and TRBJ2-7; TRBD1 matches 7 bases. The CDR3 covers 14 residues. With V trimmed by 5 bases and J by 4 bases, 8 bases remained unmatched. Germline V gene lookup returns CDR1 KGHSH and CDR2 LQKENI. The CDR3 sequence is CASSSGTEWYEQYF. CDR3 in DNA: TGTGCCAGCTCATCCGGGACAGAGTGGTACGAGCAGTACTTC.